What follows are 22 T cell receptor beta chains derived from one specimen sequenced in a study of persistence of HIV-infected CD4 T cells. These receptors have no known antigen. The immunoSEQ assay was version 4, run in survey mode. TCRdb's copy holds only in-frame clones and misses some; the assay was immunoSEQ multiplex PCR. The top ten hold more than 0.9% of the sample, which has approximately 39,000 clones, 82% seen once. Overlapping HIV-1 Gag 15-mer peptides at about 1 ug per peptide per mL were used. CD40L/CD69 double-negative CD45RO-high memory CD4+ T cells were collected. This material consisted of cultured CD4+ T cells from PBMCs, taken from a patient who received antiretroviral therapy. The receptors derive from an adult with HIV. The donor label of this sample is uncertain.

Here the CDR3 reads CAWKASQETQYF. CDR3 bases: TGTGCCTGGAAAGCGTCCCAAGAGACCCAGTACTTC. The chain is built from TRBV30 and TRBJ2-5; the D is unclear. CDR1 is GTSNPN, CDR2 SVGIG, per germline (reference sequence). CDR3 length: 12 residues. V lost 4 bases, J lost 1 base, and 7 bases lay in between.

The chain uses TRBV24-1 and TRBJ2-2; D is undetermined. Trimming pared 0 bases from V and 5 bases from J, leaving 15 bases between. CDR1 KGHDR and CDR2 SFDVKD come from the germline V gene. The CDR3 is made up of 17 amino acids. The CDR3 loop is CATSDLSRYLQTGELFF. The CDR3 DNA follows: TGTGCCACCAGTGATTTGTCACGGTATCTACAGACCGGGGAGCTGTTTTTT.

The chain uses TRBV6-5 and TRBJ1-2; 11 bases match TRBD1. J lost 7 bases, V lost 7 bases, and 5 bases had no gene match. CDR1 MNHEY and CDR2 SVGAGI come from the germline V gene. The CDR3 loop spans 13 amino acids. CDR3 loop: CASTGQGAGGYTF. The CDR3 nucleotides are TGTGCCAGCACCGGACAGGGGGCGGGTGGCTACACCTTC.

The chain recombines TRBV7-8 with TRBJ2-4; tentative D call: TRBD2 (6 bases). V shed 2 bases and J shed 0 bases, with 11 bases lying between them. The CDR3 runs 16 residues. Germline lookup yields CDR1 SGHVS and CDR2 FQNEAQ. CDR3: CASSLLRGLAKNIQYF. As DNA, the CDR3 is TGTGCCAGCAGCTTACTGCGGGGACTAGCCAAAAACATTCAGTACTTC.

The V gene is TRBV6-5, the J gene TRBJ2-3; 9 nucleotides agree with TRBD1. This CDR3 is 15 amino acids long. V shed 2 bases and J 5 bases; nucleotides not matched to a gene: 5. Germline-derived CDR1 and CDR2 are MNHEY and SVGAGI. CDR3 coding DNA: TGTGCCAGCAGTTACGACAGGGGGGAAGGAGATACGCAGTATTTT. It encodes CASSYDRGEGDTQYF.

The V gene is TRBV6-5, the J gene TRBJ2-1, with D hard to call. V lost 2 bases, J lost 9 bases, and 17 bases lay in between. From germline, CDR1 is MNHEY and CDR2 SVGAGI. The CDR3 consists of 15 residues. CDR3 residues: CASSYNGRSRTEQFF. CDR3 bases: TGTGCCAGCAGTTACAACGGTAGGTCCCGCACTGAGCAGTTCTTC.

The V call is TRBV7-9, the J call TRBJ2-1; D is perhaps TRBD1 (5 bases). CDR3 length: 14 amino acids. Trimming cost V 6 bases and J 8 bases, with 17 bases left between them. Germline V gene data show CDR1 as SEHNR and CDR2 as FQNEAQ (reference sequence). In DNA form, the CDR3 reads TGTGCCAGCAGAAGGGGCGGTGGGAAGGATGAGCAGTTCTTC. It specifies CASRRGGGKDEQFF.

The chain carries TRBV2 and TRBJ2-3, with 15 bases that match TRBD2. Germline CDR1 and CDR2: SNHLY and FYNNEI. This CDR3 spans 16 amino acids. V shed 4 bases, J shed 6 bases, and the junction held 5 bases outside the gene matches. The CDR3 DNA is TGTGCCAGCAGTGTTGGACTAGCGGGGGGGCCCGATACGCAGTATTTT. Amino acids: CASSVGLAGGPDTQYF.

The V gene is TRBV4-1, the J gene TRBJ2-7, with a possible D match to TRBD1 (7 bases). Looked up from germline, CDR1 is MGHRA and CDR2 is YSYEKL. The CDR3 loop spans 17 amino acids. The ends were cut back, 1 base at V and 5 bases at J, with 21 bases in the middle. CDR3 coding DNA: TGCGCCAGCAGCCAAGGGTTATTCGGCAGGGGGGACCACGAGCAGTACTTC. Translating gives CASSQGLFGRGDHEQYF.

CDR3 amino acids: CASSPDGTGEQKLFF. The CDR3 nucleotides are TGCGCCAGCAGCCCGGACGGGACAGGGGAGCAAAAACTGTTTTTT. The chain has TRBV5-1 and TRBJ1-4, with TRBD1 matching 10 bases. CDR3 length equals 15 residues. Germline lookup yields CDR1 SGHRS and CDR2 YFSETQ. Germline trimming cut 4 bases from V and 9 bases from J; bases unmatched to any gene: 9.

The chain couples TRBV27 to TRBJ2-2; D ambiguous. The V end was cut by 6 bases, the J end by 8 bases, with 13 bases between. From germline, CDR1 is MNHEY and CDR2 SMNVEV (reference sequence). This CDR3 is 13 amino acids long. In nucleotides, the CDR3 is TGTGCCAGCAGCTCATACCTAGGAGGGGAGCTGTTTTTT. It translates to CASSSYLGGELFF.

This clone turned up a few times. The chain links TRBV19 to TRBJ2-3; D not resolved. CDR3 size: 14 residues. Germline V gene sequence: CDR1 LNHDA, CDR2 SQIVND (reference sequence). Trimming stripped 0 bases from V and 0 bases from J, with 4 bases between. CDR3 coding DNA: TGTGCCAGTAGTATAGATCGGAGCACAGATACGCAGTATTTT. Translation gives CASSIDRSTDTQYF.

The rearrangement links TRBV2 to TRBJ1-3; D might be TRBD1 (6 bases). Germline assignment: CDR1 SNHLY and CDR2 FYNNEI. V lost 6 bases and J 4 bases, leaving 16 bases between the germline ends. The CDR3 contains 15 residues. The CDR3: CASRGMGALGNTIYF. CDR3 in DNA: TGTGCCAGCAGGGGGATGGGGGCGCTCGGAAACACCATATATTTT.

The chain employs TRBV5-1 and TRBJ1-6, with TRBD1 matching 7 bases. From germline, CDR1 is SGHRS and CDR2 YFSETQ. The CDR3 contains 15 residues. The ends lost 2 bases at V and 5 bases at J; junction bases unmatched: 4. The DNA of the CDR3 is TGCGCCAGCAGCTTAACAGGGGCCGATAATTCACCCCTCCACTTT. This codes for CASSLTGADNSPLHF.

The rearrangement uses TRBV9 and TRBJ1-6, with D maybe TRBD1 (6 bases). Between the trimmed V and J ends, which lost 0 bases and 8 bases, there was a span of 15 bases. CDR3 length: 16 amino acids. Looked up from germline, CDR1 is SGDLS and CDR2 is YYNGEE. The CDR3 loop reads CASSVGWGARDSPLHF. The CDR3 DNA reads as TGTGCCAGCAGCGTAGGATGGGGGGCGCGTGATTCACCCCTCCACTTT.

This clone was found once. This rearrangement joins TRBV14 to TRBJ2-3; D is unclear. The V gene lost 1 base and the J gene lost 4 bases, with 6 bases spanning the gap. Germline V lookup: CDR1 SGHDN, CDR2 FVKESK. The length of the CDR3 is 13 residues. The CDR3 coding sequence is TGTGCCAGCAGCCAAGTAACCCCAGATACGCAGTATTTT. Its translation: CASSQVTPDTQYF.

CDR3 DNA sequence: TGTGCCAGCACCGTAGACAGGGGTCACCAAGAGACCCAGTACTTC. Translated: CASTVDRGHQETQYF. The rearrangement links TRBV7-2 to TRBJ2-5, with 8 positions matching TRBD1. The CDR3 spans 15 residues. Trimming took 7 bases from V and 0 from J; bases not matched to a gene: 7. Germline-derived CDR1 and CDR2 are SGHTA and FQGNSA.

This chain joins TRBV3-1 (or the pseudogene TRBV3-2) and TRBJ1-1; no firm D call. Trimming pared 0 bases from V and 7 bases from J, leaving 6 bases between. Germline assignment: CDR1 LGHDT and CDR2 YNNKEL (reference sequence). The CDR3 has 12 amino acids. The DNA of the CDR3 is TGTGCCAGCAGCCAAGATTGGAGTGAAGCTTTCTTT. Amino acid sequence: CASSQDWSEAFF.

The genes are TRBV6-5 and TRBJ2-6, with D hard to call. The CDR3 has 15 residues. Germline lookup yields CDR1 MNHEY and CDR2 SVGAGI. V lost 6 bases and J lost 4, with 13 bases in between. The CDR3 is CASRLDGVGANVLTF. In DNA form, the CDR3 reads TGTGCCAGCAGACTGGACGGCGTAGGGGCCAACGTCCTGACTTTC.

The CDR3 nucleotides are TGTGCCAGCAGCCAAGACCGATCCGGGACTAGCGGGGGGGCCGGCACAGATACGCAGTATTTT. Its translation: CASSQDRSGTSGGAGTDTQYF. The chain has TRBV4-2 and TRBJ2-3; 16 bases fit TRBD2. This CDR3 comprises 21 residues. CDR1 and CDR2 (germline): LGHNA, YNFKEQ. The ends lost 0 bases at V and 1 base at J; junction bases unmatched: 10.

J is TRBJ2-1 and V is TRBV7-2; no clear D. Trimming took 2 bases from V and 0 from J, leaving 8 bases between them. This CDR3 region has 15 residues. The germline CDR1 and CDR2 sequences are SGHTA and FQGNSA. The CDR3 sequence is CASSLIWSSYNEQFF. The CDR3 bases are TGTGCCAGCAGCTTAATCTGGAGCTCCTACAATGAGCAGTTCTTC.

The V gene is TRBV18, the J gene TRBJ2-3; no firm D call. There are 12 residues in the CDR3. Germline CDR1 reads KGHSH; CDR2 reads LQKENI. Trimming took 1 base from V and 4 from J, leaving 3 bases between them. The DNA for the CDR3 is TGTGCCAGCTCACCACGCCCAGATACGCAGTATTTT. It encodes CASSPRPDTQYF.